Listed here are 30 T cell receptor beta chains from one sample, sequenced in a study of early T cells in non-severe SARS-CoV-2 infection (dated by TCRdb to the early 2020s). The library relied on 5' RACE. Sequencing took place on a NextSeq 500. Clones were called with MiXCR by TCRdb after fastp trimmed the public reads at Q25, and only in-frame beta chains were retained. Rows with one shared CDR3 protein collapse into an entry with the most common genes and DNA. For this sample the table gives some 57,000 distinct CDR3 sequences, of which over 7% were detected only once. The ten largest account for roughly 4.2% of the sample. Specimen: whole blood. These receptors were obtained from an adult who was a healthcare worker with PCR-confirmed SARS-CoV-2 infection or an uninfected control (not recorded which).

The V gene is TRBV20-1, the J gene TRBJ1-1; D is unresolved. The germline V gene has CDR1 DFQATT and CDR2 SNEGSKA (reference sequence). Deletions cut 1 base from V and 6 bases from J, with 12 bases between. This CDR3 is built from 13 residues. CDR3 DNA sequence: TGCAGTGCTAGAGCTCGAGAATACGCTGAAGCTTTCTTT. Protein sequence: CSARAREYAEAFF.

This clonotype was detected ten times or more. V is TRBV6-1 and J is TRBJ1-1; a weak D match, TRBD1 (5 bases). This CDR3 comprises 15 residues. The V gene lost 6 bases and the J gene lost 3 bases, with 17 bases spanning the gap. The germline gives CDR1 MNHNS, CDR2 SASEGT. The CDR3: CASRGTASFHTEAFF. The CDR3 DNA is TGTGCCAGCAGGGGGACGGCCTCTTTCCACACTGAAGCTTTCTTT.

The chain combines TRBV10-2 with TRBJ2-7; no reliable D call. Germline CDR1 reads WSHSY; CDR2 reads SAAADI. V lost 8 bases to trimming and J lost 4 bases, with 12 bases between them. CDR3 length equals 12 residues. The DNA of the CDR3 is TGCGCCAGCGGTTTGGCGGAGTACGAGCAGTACTTC. It is translated as CASGLAEYEQYF.

CDR3 protein: CASSLILAGATDTQYF. The DNA of the CDR3 is TGTGCCAGCAGCTTAATACTAGCGGGAGCCACAGATACGCAGTATTTT. The gene calls are TRBV11-2 and TRBJ2-3; 11 bases agree with TRBD2. The CDR3 totals 16 residues. The V and J ends lost 2 bases and 2 bases, in that order; junction bases with no gene match: 3. CDR1 is SGHAT, CDR2 FQNNGV, per germline. Full variable domain (remainder filled in from reference TRBV11-2 and TRBJ2-3): EAGVAQSPRYKIIEKRQSVAFWCNPISGHATLYWYQQILGQGPKLLIQFQNNGVVDDSQLPKDRFSAERLKGVDSTLKIQPAKLEDSAVYLCASSLILAGATDTQYFGPGTRLTVL.

This clonotype was picked up a small number of times. This chain uses TRBV15 with TRBJ1-1; tentatively, D is TRBD1 (6 bases). CDR1 and CDR2 (germline): LNHNV, YYDKDF (reference sequence). The CDR3 is 14 amino acids. V was cut by 3 bases and J by 5 bases, with 13 bases left in between. The CDR3 bases are TGTGCCACCAGCAGGGAACTTAGGGGGACTGAAGCTTTCTTT. Translation gives CATSRELRGTEAFF.

This clonotype showed up just a few times. This chain uses TRBV6-1 with TRBJ1-2; 7 nucleotides agree with TRBD1. V shed 2 bases and J 2 bases; nucleotides not matched to a gene: 2. The germline CDR1 and CDR2 sequences are MNHNS and SASEGT. The CDR3 loop spans 14 amino acids. CDR3 in amino acids: CASSESDRNYGYTF. CDR3 coding DNA: TGTGCCAGCAGTGAATCGGACAGGAACTATGGCTACACCTTC.

The chain carries TRBV20-1 and TRBJ1-5, with D possibly being TRBD1 (6 bases). The CDR3 is 18 amino acids. CDR1 and CDR2 (germline): DFQATT, SNEGSKA (reference sequence). V was pared by 0 bases and J by 0 bases, with 18 bases between. The CDR3 sequence is CSAREPRGGSYSNQPQHF. As DNA, the CDR3 is TGCAGTGCTAGAGAGCCGAGGGGGGGATCATATAGCAATCAGCCCCAGCATTTT.

The gene calls are TRBV4-1 and TRBJ1-6; D may be TRBD1 (5 bases). V lost 4 bases, J lost 6 bases, and 10 bases lay in between. CDR1 and CDR2 (germline): MGHRA, YSYEKL. CDR3 length: 14 residues. The CDR3 nucleotides read TGCGCCAGCAGCCGAGGGGTCATTAATTCACCCCTCCACTTT. Protein product: CASSRGVINSPLHF.

This clonotype was seen a handful of times. The gene calls are TRBV9 and TRBJ1-2; no clear D. CDR1 SGDLS and CDR2 YYNGEE come from the germline V gene. The V and J ends lost 4 bases and 3 bases respectively, with 13 bases between them. The CDR3 is made up of 14 amino acids. The CDR3 DNA reads TGTGCCAGCAGCCCAGAAACCGGGGACTATGGCTACACCTTC. Translation: CASSPETGDYGYTF.

As DNA, the CDR3 is TGCAGTGCTATGCCCGCCTTCGAGCAGTACTTC. This encodes CSAMPAFEQYF. V usage is TRBV20-1 and J usage is TRBJ2-7; D unclear. This CDR3 comprises 11 residues. CDR1 DFQATT and CDR2 SNEGSKA come from the germline V gene (reference sequence). The germline V and J ends were trimmed by 4 bases and 6 bases, with 10 bases remaining between them.

This clonotype was recorded once. The chain carries TRBV4-1 and TRBJ2-1; D is uncertain. In germline, CDR1 is MGHRA, CDR2 YSYEKL. Trimming removed 1 base from V and 4 bases from J, with 11 bases in between. This CDR3 region has 15 residues. CDR3 sequence: CASSQGSQEYNEQFF. CDR3 nucleotides: TGCGCCAGCAGCCAAGGGTCCCAGGAATACAATGAGCAGTTCTTC.

The V and J genes are TRBV20-1 and TRBJ2-2, with D possibly TRBD2 on 5 matching bases. Germline assignment: CDR1 DFQATT and CDR2 SNEGSKA (reference sequence). V was trimmed by 0 bases and J by 7 bases, leaving 6 bases between them. This CDR3 is 12 amino acids long. CDR3 bases: TGCAGTGCTAGAGAAACTAGCGGGGAGCTGTTTTTT. Translated, it gives CSARETSGELFF.

The chain couples TRBV4-2 to TRBJ2-1, with 14 bases identical to TRBD2. V shed 6 bases, J shed 0 bases, and the junction held 13 bases outside the gene matches. The CDR3 totals 20 residues. Looked up from germline, CDR1 is LGHNA and CDR2 is YNFKEQ. The CDR3 is CASSPQGTSGGLSSYNEQFF. The DNA of the CDR3 is TGTGCCAGCAGTCCACAAGGGACTAGCGGGGGACTCAGCTCCTACAATGAGCAGTTCTTC.

The chain employs TRBV6-7 and TRBJ2-7, with 8 nucleotides matching TRBD2. TRBV6-7 belongs to the ORF category, with a function that is uncertain. CDR3 length: 17 amino acids. V trimming: 2 bases; J trimming: 0 bases; junction bases outside the gene matches: 9. The CDR3 spells CASSYGRGGVHSYEQYF. In nucleotides, the CDR3 is TGTGCCAGCAGTTACGGCCGGGGGGGAGTCCACTCCTACGAGCAGTACTTC.

This clonotype has a handful of counts. The chain joins TRBV20-1 to TRBJ2-3; TRBD1 matches 9 bases. The CDR3 spans 15 residues. With V trimmed by 6 bases and J by 2 bases, 9 bases remained unmatched. CDR1 and CDR2 from the germline V gene are DFQATT and SNEGSKA (reference sequence). The CDR3 nucleotides read TGCAGTGCCTGGGACAGGGCGCTATTCACAGATACGCAGTATTTT. It encodes CSAWDRALFTDTQYF.

The chain joins TRBV28 to TRBJ2-7, with 10 bases that match TRBD1. Looked up from germline, CDR1 is MDHEN and CDR2 is SYDVKM. CDR3 size: 15 residues. V lost 6 bases, J lost 6 bases, and 11 bases stayed unmatched. The CDR3 reads CASSQMGTGVGEQYF. In DNA, the CDR3 is TGTGCCAGCAGCCAGATGGGGACAGGGGTGGGCGAGCAGTACTTC.

The chain joins TRBV12-3 or TRBV12-4 to TRBJ1-2; TRBD1 might be the D (6 bases). Trimming stripped 3 bases from V and 6 bases from J, with 11 bases between. The CDR3 contains 13 residues. The CDR3 nucleotides read TGTGCCAGCAGTTTCGGGGGGCTCGATGGCTACACCTTC. Its protein product is CASSFGGLDGYTF.

This clonotype was found a few times. The chain links TRBV6-6 to TRBJ2-3; 11 nucleotides align to TRBD2. This CDR3 contains 15 residues. The germline V gene has CDR1 MNHNY and CDR2 SVGAGI (reference sequence). J gave up 5 bases and V 6 bases, and 7 bases lay outside the gene matches. This chain's CDR3 is CASSFIAGGGDTQYF. Written as DNA, the CDR3 is TGTGCCAGCAGCTTCATAGCGGGAGGGGGAGATACGCAGTATTTT.

The chain links TRBV20-1 to TRBJ2-3; the D gene is possibly TRBD2 (6 bases). CDR1 DFQATT and CDR2 SNEGSKA come from the germline V gene (reference sequence). Trimming shortened V by 5 bases and J by 5 bases, and 11 bases separated the two germline ends. This CDR3 contains 12 residues. The chain's CDR3 is CSARPGVDTQYF. CDR3 sequence (DNA): TGCAGTGCTCGCCCGGGAGTAGATACGCAGTATTTT.

This clonotype was seen repeatedly, ten times or more. This chain's CDR3 is CASSHRQGRINSPLHF. DNA of the CDR3: TGTGCCAGCAGTCACCGACAGGGGAGGATTAATTCACCCCTCCACTTT. The rearrangement joins TRBV6-6 to TRBJ1-6; 8 bases line up with TRBD1. The CDR3 has 16 residues. CDR1 MNHNY and CDR2 SVGAGI come from the germline V gene (reference sequence). Trimming took 5 bases from V and 6 from J; bases not matched to a gene: 9.

This clonotype has ten or more counts. The gene calls are TRBV5-1 and TRBJ2-7; D gene ambiguous. Trimming pared 0 bases from V and 7 bases from J, leaving 26 bases between. CDR1 SGHRS and CDR2 YFSETQ come from the germline V gene. The CDR3 extends over 18 amino acids. CDR3 loop: CASSLALRTLPHPGEQYF. The CDR3 DNA reads TGCGCCAGCAGCTTGGCACTGAGGACCCTACCCCACCCTGGGGAGCAGTACTTC.

The chain is built from TRBV28 and TRBJ1-1, with D uncertain. V lost 3 bases and J lost 4, with 12 bases in between. Germline V CDR1 and CDR2: MDHEN, SYDVKM. CDR3 length: 14 residues. The CDR3, as DNA: TGTGCCAGCAGTTTCTACGAGGGAATCACTGAAGCTTTCTTT. The encoded protein is CASSFYEGITEAFF.

Only a few counts were recorded for this clonotype. A much more abundant neighbour one base away suggests this may be a read error. The chain joins TRBV11-2 to TRBJ2-1, with D hard to call. The length of the CDR3 is 13 residues. CDR1 is SGHAT, CDR2 FQNNGV, per germline. The V end lost 1 base, the J end lost 5 bases, and 6 bases lay between the germline ends. DNA of the CDR3: TGTGCCAGCAGCTTAGGCCTCAACAATGAGCAGTTCTTC. Translating gives CASSLGLNNEQFF.

There are many counts of this clonotype. The rearrangement joins TRBV7-8 to TRBJ2-7; 7 bases fit TRBD1. The CDR3 loop spans 14 amino acids. Germline V gene data show CDR1 as SGHVS and CDR2 as FQNEAQ. The V gene end was trimmed by 5 bases and the J gene end by 2 bases; junction bases not matched to a gene: 6. The CDR3 loop is CASSQDRRTYEQYF. CDR3 DNA sequence: TGTGCCAGCAGCCAGGACAGGAGAACCTACGAGCAGTACTTC.

This chain links TRBV2 with TRBJ1-1; 7 bases align to TRBD1. Germline V gene lookup returns CDR1 SNHLY and CDR2 FYNNEI. The junction had 8 bases not matched to a gene; V was cut back by 6 bases and J by 1 base. This CDR3 region has 15 residues. CDR3 protein: CASSALTGTNTEAFF. CDR3 DNA sequence: TGTGCCAGCAGCGCCTTGACAGGGACGAACACTGAAGCTTTCTTT.

V usage is TRBV12-3 or TRBV12-4 and J usage is TRBJ2-3; D possibly matches TRBD1 or TRBD2 (6 bases each). Trimming removed 1 base from V and 4 bases from J, with 12 bases in between. CDR3 size: 15 residues. The chain's CDR3 is CASSLVTGGSDTQYF. DNA for the CDR3: TGTGCCAGCAGTTTAGTTACCGGGGGCTCAGATACGCAGTATTTT.

This clonotype has only a few counts. The genes are TRBV6-6 and TRBJ1-5; D remains ambiguous. CDR1 MNHNY and CDR2 SVGAGI come from the germline V gene (reference sequence). Trimming removed 3 bases from V and 2 bases from J, with 8 bases in between. This CDR3 region has 14 residues. The CDR3 sequence is CASSYLDGNQPQHF. The CDR3 DNA reads as TGTGCCAGCAGTTATTTAGATGGCAATCAGCCCCAGCATTTT.

This clonotype has just a few counts. This chain joins TRBV6-5 and TRBJ1-6; D may be TRBD1 (6 bases). This CDR3 region has 19 residues. Trimming shortened V by 2 bases and J by 5 bases, and 22 bases separated the two germline ends. CDR1 and CDR2 (germline): MNHEY, SVGAGI. This chain's CDR3 is CASSYPQGEPGRNNSPLHF. DNA of the CDR3: TGTGCCAGCAGTTACCCACAGGGTGAACCCGGAAGAAATAATTCACCCCTCCACTTT.

The table lists this clonotype with a few counts. The V gene is TRBV7-2, the J gene TRBJ2-3, with D unclear. The CDR3 has 16 residues. V lost 2 bases to trimming and J lost 0 bases, with 12 bases between them. Germline V gene sequence: CDR1 SGHTA, CDR2 FQGNSA. As DNA, the CDR3 is TGTGCCAGCAGCTTAACGTCAGCCACTAGCACAGATACGCAGTATTTT. It codes for CASSLTSATSTDTQYF. Full variable domain (outside the CDR3, taken from reference TRBV7-2 and TRBJ2-3): GAGVSQSPSNKVTEKGKDVELRCDPISGHTALYWYRQSLGQGLEFLIYFQGNSAPDKSGLPSDRFSAERTGGSVSTLTIQRTQQEDSAVYLCASSLTSATSTDTQYFGPGTRLTVL.

This clonotype was observed a few times. The chain employs TRBV20-1 and TRBJ2-7; no reliable D call. Germline values: CDR1 DFQATT, CDR2 SNEGSKA (reference sequence). The CDR3 extends over 15 amino acids. V was clipped by 1 base and J by 0 bases, with 13 bases between them. CDR3 region: CSARGPGASSYEQYF. CDR3 bases: TGCAGTGCTAGAGGTCCAGGCGCAAGCTCCTACGAGCAGTACTTC.